This entry lists 31 T cell receptor beta chains sequenced from one sample in a study of shared T cell receptors in the human thymus. Measured with immunoSEQ multiplex PCR; TCRdb has only the in-frame clones, and not every one. The sample lists 500,000 to 850,000 clones, around 87% occurring once. These data were also reused for a study on human thymus T cells.

Material: thymocytes. These receptors were collected from a boy younger than two with a congenital heart defect.

V usage is TRBV6-4 and J usage is TRBJ2-5; D ambiguous. With the DNA end fitting TRBJ2-7 better, the J assignment may be wrong. This CDR3 region has 9 residues. CDR1 MRHNA and CDR2 SNTAGT come from the germline V gene. The CDR3 region has the DNA TGTGCCAGCATGCACGAGCAGTACTTC. Translation: CASMHEQYF.

V gene TRBV6-1 combines with J gene TRBJ2-7; maybe TRBD1 (6 bases). The CDR3 has 15 residues. V dropped 0 bases and J dropped 0 bases, with 9 bases sitting between them. In germline, CDR1 is MNHNS, CDR2 SASEGT. CDR3 bases: TGTGCCAGCAGTGAAGCAGGGGGAAGCTCCTACGAGCAGTACTTC. Its protein product is CASSEAGGSSYEQYF.

The V call is TRBV28, the J call TRBJ2-1, with 9 nucleotides matching TRBD2. The CDR3 has 15 amino acids. V dropped 5 bases and J dropped 2; count of bases not matched to a gene: 4. From germline, CDR1 is MDHEN and CDR2 SYDVKM. The chain's CDR3 is CASSTLAGAYNEQFF. In nucleotides, the CDR3 is TGTGCCAGCAGTACGTTAGCGGGAGCCTACAATGAGCAGTTCTTC.

J is TRBJ2-3 and V is TRBV4-3; D is unresolved. Germline V gene sequence: CDR1 LGHNA, CDR2 YSLEER. The V gene lost 3 bases and the J gene lost 2 bases, with 18 bases spanning the gap. The CDR3 runs to 17 residues. CDR3 region: CASSHFRTPRNTDTQYF. The CDR3 DNA follows: TGCGCCAGCAGCCACTTTCGAACCCCCAGGAACACAGATACGCAGTATTTT.

The rearrangement uses TRBV4-3 and TRBJ1-2; no firm D call. V lost 1 base to trimming and J lost 5 bases, with 20 bases between them. The length of the CDR3 is 17 residues. Germline-derived CDR1 and CDR2 are LGHNA and YSLEER. CDR3: CASSQVGLGAPRYGYTF. CDR3 DNA: TGCGCCAGCAGCCAAGTTGGATTGGGCGCCCCGAGATATGGCTACACCTTC.

The V call is TRBV29-1, the J call TRBJ2-2; D is perhaps TRBD2 (7 bases). Germline CDR1 SQVTM, CDR2 ANQGSEA. V was clipped by 5 bases and J by 9 bases, with 25 bases between them. The CDR3 length is 16 residues. In DNA, the CDR3 is TGCAGCGTTAGTCTGAGCCCAGGGGAGGGGTTCAGGGAGCTGTTTTTT. This encodes CSVSLSPGEGFRELFF.

Only one count was recorded for this clone. The rearrangement uses TRBV4-1 and TRBJ2-3, with TRBD1 as a possible D gene (5 bases). V gave up 1 base and J gave up 6 bases, with 17 bases separating them. Germline loops: CDR1 MGHRA, CDR2 YSYEKL. The CDR3 extends over 16 amino acids. The CDR3 reads CASSQVESGMLDTQYF. The CDR3 DNA reads TGCGCCAGCAGCCAAGTCGAGTCAGGGATGTTGGATACGCAGTATTTT.

The chain has TRBV11-2 and TRBJ2-7, with TRBD1 matching over 7 bases. The germline V gene has CDR1 SGHAT and CDR2 FQNNGV. V was pared by 0 bases and J by 0 bases, with 5 bases of the junction left unmatched. The CDR3 length is 16 residues. This chain's CDR3 is CASSLDGTAHSYEQYF. CDR3 bases: TGTGCCAGCAGCTTAGATGGGACAGCTCACTCCTACGAGCAGTACTTC.

The CDR3 DNA reads as TGTGCCTGGACCAAAAATAGGGGTGGCGAGCAGTACTTC. It translates to CAWTKNRGGEQYF. V gene TRBV30 combines with J gene TRBJ2-7; D is possibly TRBD1 (5 bases). Trimming removed 4 bases at V and 6 bases at J, with 16 bases between. CDR1 and CDR2 (germline): GTSNPN, SVGIG (reference sequence). CDR3 size: 13 residues.

The gene calls are TRBV11-2 and TRBJ2-5; 11 bases line up with TRBD2. The CDR3 runs 19 residues. V lost 4 bases and J lost 0; bases outside the gene matches: 13. Germline V gene lookup returns CDR1 SGHAT and CDR2 FQNNGV. Here the CDR3 DNA reads TGTGCCAGCAGCTGGTGGAGGTCTAGCGGGGGGATATACCAAGAGACCCAGTACTTC. Its protein is CASSWWRSSGGIYQETQYF. The complete variable domain, with remaining parts taken from reference TRBV11-2 and TRBJ2-5, reads EAGVAQSPRYKIIEKRQSVAFWCNPISGHATLYWYQQILGQGPKLLIQFQNNGVVDDSQLPKDRFSAERLKGVDSTLKIQPAKLEDSAVYLCASSWWRSSGGIYQETQYFGPGTRLLVL.

The J gene is TRBJ1-1, the V gene TRBV6-7, with no clear D. TRBV6-7 is an ORF, and what it does is uncertain. The CDR3 totals 15 residues. The V end was cut by 0 bases, the J end by 3 bases, with 11 bases between. The CDR3 region is CASSYSKRWYTEAFF. Written as DNA, the CDR3 is TGTGCCAGCAGTTACTCGAAGCGGTGGTACACTGAAGCTTTCTTT.

This rearrangement joins TRBV7-9 to TRBJ2-3, with 13 bases lining up with TRBD2. V gave up 5 bases and J gave up 2 bases; unmatched junction bases: 13. CDR1 is SEHNR, CDR2 FQNEAQ, per germline (reference sequence). This CDR3 spans 19 amino acids. The CDR3 DNA sequence: TGTGCCAGCAGCCTACAAACTAGCGGGGGGGGAGGGCACACAGATACGCAGTATTTT. Encoded protein: CASSLQTSGGGGHTDTQYF.

This clone was found a few times. The chain employs TRBV15 and TRBJ1-5; D is unclear. Germline V gene data show CDR1 as LNHNV and CDR2 as YYDKDF (reference sequence). This CDR3 comprises 13 residues. Trimming removed 0 bases at V and 5 bases at J, with 5 bases between. CDR3 region: CATSRDGDQPQHF. CDR3 coding DNA: TGTGCCACCAGCAGAGATGGAGATCAGCCCCAGCATTTT.

The chain links TRBV28 to TRBJ2-3, with TRBD2 identical over 10 bases. This CDR3 is built from 17 residues. The V segment lost 8 bases and the J segment 2 bases; nucleotides outside the gene matches: 13. Per the germline V gene, CDR1 is MDHEN and CDR2 is SYDVKM. The CDR3 DNA follows: TGTGCCAGCCGCGGACTAGCGGACACCCCGGTCACAGATACGCAGTATTTT. Its protein product is CASRGLADTPVTDTQYF.

This clone is a singleton in its sample. V usage is TRBV5-4 and J usage is TRBJ2-2, with 12 bases identical to TRBD2. The V gene end was trimmed by 4 bases and the J gene end by 6 bases; junction bases not matched to a gene: 16. The CDR3 length is 19 residues. The germline CDR1 and CDR2 sequences are SGHNT and YYREEE (reference sequence). Here the CDR3 DNA reads TGTGCCAGCAGCATATTGACTAGCGGGAGAGAGGTATCGTCCGGGGAGCTGTTTTTT. Protein product: CASSILTSGREVSSGELFF.

V usage is TRBV4-3 and J usage is TRBJ2-7, with TRBD2 as a possible D gene (7 bases). The germline gives CDR1 LGHNA, CDR2 YSLEER. The CDR3 runs to 16 residues. Between the trimmed V and J ends, which lost 4 bases and 5 bases, there was a span of 21 bases. The DNA for the CDR3 is TGCGCCAGCAGCCGAAAACGCGGGGGCGATGAAAACGAGCAGTACTTC. Its translation is CASSRKRGGDENEQYF.

The chain combines TRBV5-1 with TRBJ2-7, with TRBD1 matching over 7 bases. The V and J ends lost 4 bases and 0 bases, in that order; junction bases with no gene match: 13. Germline V gene data show CDR1 as SGHRS and CDR2 as YFSETQ. This CDR3 has 17 residues. Here the CDR3 DNA reads TGCGCCAGCAGCCAACTCCAAACGGGACAGCGCTCCTACGAGCAGTACTTC. Translation: CASSQLQTGQRSYEQYF.

V and J are TRBV4-1 and TRBJ2-7; D unresolved. Between the trimmed V and J ends, which lost 0 bases and 3 bases, there was a span of 9 bases. This CDR3 contains 14 residues. Germline values: CDR1 MGHRA, CDR2 YSYEKL. Here the CDR3 reads CASSQDLHYYEQYF. The CDR3 DNA follows: TGCGCCAGCAGCCAAGATCTACACTACTACGAGCAGTACTTC.

The rearrangement joins TRBV6-5 to TRBJ2-3; TRBD2 matches at 12 bases. The CDR3 spans 15 residues. The germline gives CDR1 MNHEY, CDR2 SVGAGI. V was pared by 6 bases and J by 4 bases, with 5 bases of the junction left unmatched. CDR3 loop: CASRGLAGRPDTQYF. The CDR3 DNA follows: TGTGCCAGCAGGGGACTAGCGGGTCGCCCAGATACGCAGTATTTT.

The chain couples TRBV4-3 to TRBJ2-1; 14 bases agree with TRBD2. With 4 bases clipped from V and 8 bases from J, the junction kept 4 bases outside the gene matches. This CDR3 is 15 amino acids long. From germline, CDR1 is LGHNA and CDR2 YSLEER. CDR3 in amino acids: CASSPGTSGSDEQFF. The CDR3 nucleotides read TGCGCCAGCAGCCCCGGGACTAGCGGGAGTGATGAGCAGTTCTTC.

CDR3 protein: CASSQDFRGHEQFF. CDR3 bases: TGCGCCAGCAGCCAAGATTTCAGGGGGCATGAGCAGTTCTTC. The chain carries TRBV4-3 and TRBJ2-1; TRBD1 matches at 8 bases. The CDR3 spans 14 residues. V lost 0 bases and J lost 8; bases outside the gene matches: 3. Germline-derived CDR1 and CDR2 are LGHNA and YSLEER.

The chain couples TRBV28 to TRBJ2-7, with TRBD1 identical over 7 bases. Germline V gene lookup returns CDR1 MDHEN and CDR2 SYDVKM. J gave up 2 bases and V 6 bases, and 13 bases lay outside the gene matches. The CDR3 loop spans 16 amino acids. The CDR3 is CASSQTKPRGPYEQYF. The CDR3 region has the DNA TGTGCCAGCAGCCAGACAAAACCAAGGGGGCCCTACGAGCAGTACTTC.

The chain combines TRBV9 with TRBJ2-5, with D possibly matching TRBD2 (5 bases). The V end lost 2 bases, the J end lost 0 bases, and 17 bases lay between the germline ends. Germline V gene sequence: CDR1 SGDLS, CDR2 YYNGEE. The CDR3 is 17 residues long. CDR3 protein: CASSVWELELYQETQYF. DNA for the CDR3: TGTGCCAGCAGCGTGTGGGAGTTAGAGCTTTACCAAGAGACCCAGTACTTC.

V gene TRBV18 combines with J gene TRBJ2-1, with D perhaps matching TRBD1 (6 bases). The ends were cut back, 3 bases at V and 5 bases at J, with 11 bases in the middle. Germline lookup yields CDR1 KGHSH and CDR2 LQKENI. This CDR3 is 14 amino acids long. The CDR3 loop is CASSPGQPNNEQFF. CDR3 DNA: TGTGCCAGCTCACCGGGACAACCAAACAATGAGCAGTTCTTC.

The chain combines TRBV28 with TRBJ2-7; 13 nucleotides align to TRBD2. This CDR3 spans 19 amino acids. J gave up 3 bases and V 3 bases, and 14 bases lay outside the gene matches. Germline V gene data show CDR1 as MDHEN and CDR2 as SYDVKM. The CDR3 protein is CASSFGPGLAGDNNYEQYF. In nucleotides, the CDR3 is TGTGCCAGCAGTTTTGGACCCGGACTAGCGGGAGACAATAACTACGAGCAGTACTTC.

The genes are TRBV6-6 and TRBJ1-2; D is undetermined. The CDR3 sequence is 15 residues long. The germline V gene has CDR1 MNHNY and CDR2 SVGAGI (reference sequence). The V gene lost 5 bases and the J gene lost 5 bases, with 18 bases spanning the gap. The chain's CDR3 is CASSPKPREPYGYTF. For the CDR3, the DNA is TGTGCCAGCAGTCCTAAACCGAGGGAGCCTTATGGCTACACCTTC.

V usage is TRBV23-1 and J usage is TRBJ2-5; the D is unclear. Matching the DNA end better, TRBJ2-7 makes the J call doubtful. TRBV23-1 is classed as an ORF, of uncertain function. CDR3 size: 14 residues. The CDR3 here is CASSLGRFSYEQYF. The CDR3 DNA is TGCGCCAGCAGTCTCGGCAGGTTCTCCTACGAGCAGTACTTC.

The chain has TRBV2 and TRBJ2-3, with 12 bases fitting TRBD2. Germline V gene sequence: CDR1 SNHLY, CDR2 FYNNEI. V gave up 2 bases and J gave up 5 bases; unmatched junction bases: 14. The CDR3 extends over 19 amino acids. The CDR3 DNA reads as TGTGCCAGCAGTGAAAAGGCGACTCCTAGCGGGGGGGCCAGAGATACGCAGTATTTT. The encoded protein is CASSEKATPSGGARDTQYF.

This clone has more than one count but fewer than ten. The J gene is TRBJ2-1, the V gene TRBV6-6, with 10 bases identical to TRBD1. CDR1 and CDR2 (germline): MNHNY, SVGAGI (reference sequence). Trimming removed 5 bases from V and 6 bases from J; junction bases left unmatched: 7. This CDR3 spans 15 amino acids. CDR3 loop: CASSATGTGANEQFF. DNA for the CDR3: TGTGCCAGCAGTGCAACCGGGACAGGGGCCAATGAGCAGTTCTTC.

This chain uses TRBV5-4 with TRBJ2-1, with D maybe TRBD1 (8 bases). Germline values: CDR1 SGHNT, CDR2 YYREEE (reference sequence). This CDR3 region has 16 residues. Trimming removed 1 base at V and 7 bases at J, with 18 bases between. CDR3 residues: CASSLKDREGGNEQFF. The CDR3 DNA reads TGTGCCAGCAGCTTGAAGGACAGGGAGGGGGGGAATGAGCAGTTCTTC.

The CDR3 bases are TGTGCCAGCAGTTCCAGGGTTTTGGGGGCCAACGTCCTGACTTTC. It translates to CASSSRVLGANVLTF. This sequence joins TRBV21-1 and TRBJ2-6; the D call TRBD1 from the table was never checked on the DNA. TRBV21-1 is reported as a pseudogene. This CDR3 region has 15 residues.